This entry lists 27 T cell receptor beta chains sequenced from one sample in a study of blood T cell repertoires in COVID-19. The data were produced by immunoSEQ multiplex PCR, yet TCRdb's version contains in-frame clones alone and is incomplete. The table includes over 100,000 clones, 85% detected once. Sequenced material: peripheral blood. The receptors shown here come from a man older than 75 with acute or convalescent COVID-19.

This clone was seen a single time. The chain carries TRBV3-1 (or the pseudogene TRBV3-2) and TRBJ2-1; 8 bases match TRBD2. V lost 4 bases to trimming and J lost 7 bases; unmatched junction nucleotides: 6. The CDR3 is 14 residues long. Germline CDR1 reads LGHDT; CDR2 reads YNNKEL (reference sequence). CDR3 residues: CASSPPGLGNEQFF. CDR3 bases: TGTGCCAGCAGCCCTCCGGGACTAGGAAATGAGCAGTTCTTC.

The genes are TRBV29-1 and TRBJ2-2; D remains ambiguous. The V and J ends lost 6 bases and 2 bases respectively, with 10 bases between them. This CDR3 spans 13 amino acids. Per germline, CDR1 SQVTM and CDR2 ANQGSEA. CDR3 in DNA: TGCAGCGTGTCTAGATCTAACACCGGGGAGCTGTTTTTT. This codes for CSVSRSNTGELFF.

The rearrangement uses TRBV10-3 and TRBJ2-7, with 10 bases that match TRBD2. The V gene end was trimmed by 2 bases and the J gene end by 3 bases; junction bases not matched to a gene: 1. The CDR3 runs to 14 residues. Germline lookup yields CDR1 ENHRY and CDR2 SYGVKD. The CDR3 nucleotides read TGTGCCATCAGTGAGCAGCGGGGGGGCTACGAGCAGTACTTC. It is translated as CAISEQRGGYEQYF.

The CDR3 loop is CASSPVGQVREKLFF. The CDR3 region has the DNA TGTGCCAGCTCACCAGTCGGACAGGTCCGGGAAAAACTGTTTTTT. The V gene is TRBV18, the J gene TRBJ1-4, with 7 bases fitting TRBD1. The CDR3 covers 15 residues. Germline loops: CDR1 KGHSH, CDR2 LQKENI. The ends lost 2 bases at V and 8 bases at J; junction bases unmatched: 8. The full variable domain, rest sourced from reference TRBV18 and TRBJ1-4, is NAGVMQNPRHLVRRRGQEARLRCSPMKGHSHVYWYRQLPEEGLKFMVYLQKENIIDESGMPKERFSAEFPKEGPSILRIQQVVRGDSAAYFCASSPVGQVREKLFFGSGTQLSVL.

To note about this clone: Mismatch with germline at one junction end may stem from a read error. The chain recombines TRBV7-7 with TRBJ2-2; tentatively, D is TRBD1 (7 bases). Germline V gives CDR1 SSHAT, CDR2 FNYEAQ (reference sequence). CDR3 size: 16 residues. Here the CDR3 reads CASSIRTGGTTGELFF. The CDR3 region has the DNA TGTGCTAGCAGCATAAGGACAGGAGGGACCACCGGGGAGCTGTTTTTT.

The V and J genes are TRBV7-2 and TRBJ1-1, with no clear D. V was pared by 6 bases and J by 1 base, with 9 bases between. CDR3 length: 13 amino acids. Germline CDR1 SGHTA, CDR2 FQGNSA. The CDR3 coding sequence is TGTGCCAGCAGGGATCCGGGGAACACTGAAGCTTTCTTT. Translating it yields CASRDPGNTEAFF.

This chain uses TRBV9 with TRBJ2-5; D might be TRBD1 (6 bases). CDR1 and CDR2 from the germline V gene are SGDLS and YYNGEE. The CDR3 is made up of 15 amino acids. Trimming stripped 3 bases from V and 5 bases from J, with 17 bases between. Here the CDR3 reads CASSGGLYQGETQYF. DNA of the CDR3: TGTGCCAGCAGCGGCGGGCTCTATCAGGGGGAGACCCAGTACTTC.

This clone is large. CDR3 sequence: CSVVWQDSNTGELFF. DNA for the CDR3: TGCAGCGTTGTGTGGCAGGACTCGAACACCGGGGAGCTGTTTTTT. The chain is built from TRBV29-1 and TRBJ2-2; a weak D match, TRBD2 (5 bases). The CDR3 extends over 15 amino acids. CDR1 is SQVTM, CDR2 ANQGSEA, per germline. V dropped 4 bases and J dropped 0 bases, with 12 bases sitting between them.

The genes are TRBV30 and TRBJ1-5; D remains unclear. CDR1 and CDR2 (germline): GTSNPN, SVGIG (reference sequence). The CDR3 extends over 15 amino acids. Trimming removed 0 bases at V and 3 bases at J, with 12 bases between. CDR3 nucleotide sequence: TGTGCCTGGAGTGTTGGTGAGGCCTTCAATCAGCCCCAGCATTTT. The encoded protein is CAWSVGEAFNQPQHF.

The chain joins TRBV3-1 (or the pseudogene TRBV3-2) to TRBJ2-4, with 11 bases matching TRBD2. Germline CDR1 LGHDT, CDR2 YNNKEL (reference sequence). The CDR3 totals 17 residues. The J segment lost 7 bases and the V segment lost 2 bases, leaving 10 bases of the junction unmatched. CDR3 in amino acids: CASSQSLHLAGGNIQYF. In DNA, the CDR3 is TGTGCCAGCAGCCAATCCCTTCATCTAGCGGGAGGCAACATTCAGTACTTC.

This chain joins TRBV4-1 and TRBJ2-7; tentatively, D is TRBD2 (5 bases). Trimming removed 1 base at V and 0 bases at J, with 7 bases between. The CDR3 covers 14 residues. Germline-derived CDR1 and CDR2 are MGHRA and YSYEKL. In DNA, the CDR3 is TGCGCCAGCAGCCAAGCTCGGGGCTCCTACGAGCAGTACTTC. As protein: CASSQARGSYEQYF.

This clone has a handful of counts. One end of the junction fails to match germline, which may point to a read error. V gene TRBV7-7 combines with J gene TRBJ2-1, with 14 bases identical to TRBD2. The CDR3 is made up of 15 amino acids. Per germline, CDR1 SSHAT and CDR2 FNYEAQ (reference sequence). The CDR3 nucleotides are TGTGCTAGCAGCCGGGGACTAGCGGGAGTAAGTGAGCAGTTCTTC. This sequence encodes CASSRGLAGVSEQFF.

V and J are TRBV5-1 and TRBJ2-2, with D maybe TRBD1 (7 bases). This CDR3 has 15 residues. Deletions cut 5 bases from V and 0 bases from J, with 11 bases between. Germline V CDR1 and CDR2: SGHRS, YFSETQ. The CDR3 sequence is CASRQGGANTGELFF. The CDR3 DNA reads as TGCGCCAGCAGGCAGGGGGGTGCGAACACCGGGGAGCTGTTTTTT.

CDR3 nucleotide sequence: TGTGCCAGCAGTGATCCCCAGGGACAGATCACAGATACGCAGTATTTT. It encodes CASSDPQGQITDTQYF. V is TRBV6-1 and J is TRBJ2-3; TRBD1 aligns across 7 bases. V was clipped by 3 bases and J by 2 bases; unmatched bases: 8. This CDR3 has 16 amino acids. Germline CDR1 and CDR2: MNHNS and SASEGT.

V gene TRBV6-5 combines with J gene TRBJ1-5, with unresolved D. Trimming took 6 bases from V and 2 from J, leaving 11 bases between them. The CDR3 consists of 14 residues. The germline V gene has CDR1 MNHEY and CDR2 SVGAGI. CDR3 coding DNA: TGTGCCAGCAGGAGGGAGGTCGGCAATCAGCCCCAGCATTTT. Amino acid sequence: CASRREVGNQPQHF.

This clone was seen only once. The CDR3 sequence: CASSQYKGTQYF. For the CDR3, the DNA is TGCGCCAGCAGTCAATACAAGGGGACGCAGTATTTT. The J gene is TRBJ2-3, the V gene TRBV23-1; D is perhaps TRBD1 (5 bases). TRBV23-1 is assigned to the ORF class and has an uncertain function. The V end lost 1 base, the J end lost 9 bases, and 8 bases lay between the germline ends. This CDR3 has 12 amino acids.

The chain uses TRBV27 and TRBJ1-1; D remains unclear. V was pared by 5 bases and J by 1 base, with 14 bases between. Germline CDR1 and CDR2: MNHEY and SMNVEV (reference sequence). The CDR3 is 15 amino acids. CDR3 residues: CASSPLLGGNTEAFF. DNA for the CDR3: TGTGCCAGCAGTCCTCTCCTCGGTGGGAACACTGAAGCTTTCTTT.

The rearrangement joins TRBV18 to TRBJ1-5; D not resolved. Germline CDR1 reads KGHSH; CDR2 reads LQKENI. V dropped 0 bases and J dropped 2 bases, with 8 bases sitting between them. The CDR3 extends over 15 amino acids. The CDR3 DNA is TGTGCCAGCTCACCACCTACTCTACGCAATCAGCCCCAGCATTTT. Protein: CASSPPTLRNQPQHF.

The V and J genes are TRBV6-5 and TRBJ2-1, with a possible D match to TRBD2 (5 bases). The germline V gene has CDR1 MNHEY and CDR2 SVGAGI. The CDR3 spans 13 residues. The V and J ends lost 7 bases and 5 bases respectively, with 12 bases between them. The CDR3 region is CASTPSRNNEQFF. The CDR3 bases are TGTGCCAGCACCCCTAGCAGGAACAATGAGCAGTTCTTC.

The chain carries TRBV30 and TRBJ1-2, with TRBD1 identical over 10 bases. V shed 2 bases, J shed 4 bases, and the junction held 13 bases outside the gene matches. Germline V gene lookup returns CDR1 GTSNPN and CDR2 SVGIG (reference sequence). This CDR3 has 17 residues. CDR3 in amino acids: CAWSPPGTGVVVYGYTF. For the CDR3, the DNA is TGTGCCTGGAGTCCCCCCGGGACAGGGGTTGTGGTCTATGGCTACACCTTC.

Written as DNA, the CDR3 is TGTGCCAGCACCCGACTCCTCGAGCAGTACTTC. Translated: CASTRLLEQYF. This chain uses TRBV6-4 with TRBJ2-7; the D is unclear. CDR1 is MRHNA and CDR2 is SNTAGT in the germline V gene. CDR3 size: 11 residues. V was pared by 7 bases and J by 6 bases, with 10 bases between.

This clone was seen more than once but under ten times. The chain carries TRBV3-1 (or the pseudogene TRBV3-2) and TRBJ2-7; no definite D call. Trimming cost V 0 bases and J 3 bases, with 12 bases left between them. CDR3 size: 15 residues. Germline V lookup: CDR1 LGHDT, CDR2 YNNKEL (reference sequence). The CDR3 loop is CASSQESRLGYEQYF. CDR3 bases: TGTGCCAGCAGCCAAGAATCCAGGCTTGGCTACGAGCAGTACTTC.

The V call is TRBV7-9, the J call TRBJ2-7; D not resolved. Trimming removed 3 bases from V and 6 bases from J, with 12 bases in between. Germline values: CDR1 SEHNR, CDR2 FQNEAQ (reference sequence). CDR3 length: 13 residues. CDR3 DNA sequence: TGTGCCAGCAGCTTTTCTCTAGTAAGCGAGCAGTACTTC. This codes for CASSFSLVSEQYF.

The rearrangement uses TRBV2 and TRBJ1-3, with D possibly matching TRBD1 (5 bases). The germline CDR1 and CDR2 sequences are SNHLY and FYNNEI. With 5 bases removed from V and 0 bases from J, the gap between germline ends came to 11 bases. CDR3 length: 15 residues. The CDR3 nucleotides read TGTGCCAGCAGTCTGGGGCTCCTCTCTGGAAACACCATATATTTT. It specifies CASSLGLLSGNTIYF.

The chain is built from TRBV18 and TRBJ1-4, with 8 bases identical to TRBD1. V shed 3 bases, J shed 8 bases, and the junction held 5 bases outside the gene matches. Germline CDR1 and CDR2: KGHSH and LQKENI. The CDR3 has 14 amino acids. CDR3 nucleotides: TGTGCCAGCTCACCGGGACAGGTTAAGGAAAAACTGTTTTTT. Its protein product is CASSPGQVKEKLFF.

The CDR3 here is CASSRQKYEQYF. The CDR3 DNA sequence: TGTGCCAGCAGCCGACAGAAATACGAGCAGTACTTC. The chain joins TRBV7-8 to TRBJ2-7, with a weak D call TRBD1 (5 bases). The CDR3 has 12 residues. The germline gives CDR1 SGHVS, CDR2 FQNEAQ. V dropped 5 bases and J dropped 4 bases, with 9 bases sitting between them.

The rearrangement links TRBV7-3 to TRBJ2-3; D not resolved. CDR3 length equals 15 residues. Germline V gene data show CDR1 as SGHTA and CDR2 as FQGTGA. V was trimmed by 5 bases and J by 0 bases, leaving 12 bases between them. This chain's CDR3 is CASSLLQASTDTQYF. DNA of the CDR3: TGTGCCAGCAGCCTCCTCCAGGCAAGCACAGATACGCAGTATTTT.